The rows below give T cell receptor beta chains drawn from one sample of a study of PD-L1 blockade in urothelial cancer. Generated by immunoSEQ multiplex PCR, the TCRdb table keeps only in-frame clones and is missing some. This sample has about 120,000 clones, with about 82% found just once. The starting material was PBMCs, obtained around atezolizumab (anti-PD-L1) treatment. The source of these receptors is a man over 45 with urothelial cancer. CDR3s include the opening cysteine and the closing phenylalanine or tryptophan. D genes are given only for firm matches. The size field is filled for only some rows; it gives once, few, many or a size class.

clone size	V gene	D gene	J gene	CDR3 protein	CDR3 DNA
NA	TRBV5-1	TRBD2	TRBJ2-5	CASSLLAGAGETQYF	TGCGCCAGCAGCTTGCTAGCGGGAGCAGGAGAGACCCAGTACTTC
NA	TRBV7-9	NA	TRBJ2-7	CASSSRYEQYF	TGTGCCAGCAGCTCCCGGTACGAGCAGTACTTC
once	TRBV7-3	TRBD1	TRBJ2-2	CASSSGTGNTGELFF	TGTGCCAGCAGCTCCGGGACAGGGAACACCGGGGAGCTGTTTTTT
NA	TRBV25-1	TRBD1	TRBJ1-6	CASSATGTGYNSPLHF	TGTGCCAGCAGTGCAACCGGGACAGGGTATAATTCACCCCTCCACTTT
once	TRBV10-3	NA	TRBJ2-5	CAISDHGQETQYF	TGTGCCATCAGTGATCACGGGCAAGAGACCCAGTACTTC
NA	TRBV30	NA	TRBJ2-7	CAWAAVEQVTSYEQYF	TGTGCCTGGGCCGCTGTAGAACAGGTCACCTCCTACGAGCAGTACTTC
few	TRBV7-3	NA	TRBJ1-2	CASSLTGAGGDYGYTF	TGTGCCAGCAGCTTAACGGGAGCGGGAGGGGACTATGGCTACACCTTC
NA	TRBV5-1	NA	TRBJ2-3	CASSTDLAWDTQYF	TGCGCCAGCAGCACGGACTTAGCCTGGGATACGCAGTATTTT
few	TRBV29-1	NA	TRBJ1-1	CSVGAGEGTEAFF	TGCAGCGTTGGGGCCGGGGAGGGGACTGAAGCTTTCTTT
NA	TRBV5-1	TRBD2	TRBJ2-7	CASSFLAGGNSHEQYF	TGCGCCAGCAGCTTTCTAGCGGGAGGAAACTCCCACGAGCAGTACTTC